The TCR beta chain under discussion was sequenced for a study of T cell repertoires in cytomegalovirus infection. Study at large: Public TCR beta signature analysis indicated the presence of both CMV infection and matching HLA type.

Study-level points and caveats: CMV-specific TCR beta clonotypes restricted by HLA-C were the ones dominating the ex vivo response.

There are a few counts of this clonotype. Its antigen remains unidentified. The CDR3 is 15 residues long. With 1 base removed from V and 3 bases from J, the gap between germline ends came to 12 bases. Germline V gene lookup returns CDR1 SGHVS and CDR2 FNYEAQ. Using its own MiXCR run on the reads, TCRdb lists one record per CDR3 protein. The sample shows about 220,000 distinct CDR3 sequences, around 35% of them seen only once. This TCR derives from a human donor in good health (CMV status not recorded). Some clones in this sample may be carry-over from other donors' samples. V is TRBV7-6 and J is TRBJ1-1; D possibly corresponds to TRBD1 (5 bases). Sequencing was performed on CD8+ T cells from cultured PBMCs, taken from culture after CMV antigen stimulation. In DNA form, the CDR3 reads TGTGCCAGCAGCTTAGTTTCAGGGTTGGACACTGAAGCTTTCTTT. This sequence encodes CASSLVSGLDTEAFF.